This T cell receptor beta chain originates from a study of prognosis after radiotherapy for stage I lung cancer. Across the whole study: The study included under 15 patients with newly diagnosed primary stage I lung tumors and 4 or 5 with oligometastatic NSCLC after surgical resection of the primary tumor.

The CDR3 loop spans 17 amino acids. V was clipped by 3 bases and J by 0 bases, with 14 bases between them. The germline CDR1 and CDR2 sequences are KGHDR and SFDVKD. The study amplified the TCR beta CDR3 region from genomic DNA. This amplification was carried out by two rounds of multiplex PCR. Used in first-round PCR were primers specific to each TRBV and TRBJ gene. TCRdb fed the multiplex PCR reads into MiXCR, producing one record per CDR3 protein. In the table there are almost 40,000 distinct CDR3 sequences, roughly a quarter of which are singletons. This clonotype occurred many times. The origin of this receptor is a donor older than 45 with non-small cell lung cancer. The chain couples TRBV24-1 to TRBJ1-5; possibly TRBD1 for D (5 bases). Sequences were derived from PBMCs, sampled before or after stereotactic body radiation therapy (not recorded which). CDR3 amino acids: CATSDHRSHSSNQPQHF. CDR3 in DNA: TGTGCCACCAGTGATCACAGGTCCCATAGTAGCAATCAGCCCCAGCATTTT.